This T cell receptor (beta chain) was retrieved from a study of CD8 T cells in ankylosing spondylitis. V lost 1 base to trimming and J lost 4 bases, with 14 bases between them. The CDR3 contains 15 residues. The germline V gene encodes CDR1 SGHDT and CDR2 YYEEEE. TCRdb ran MiXCR on the 5' RACE reads and lists one entry per CDR3 protein. The sample gives some 130,000 distinct CDR3 sequences, about 7.3% of which show up once; 9.5% to 15% is in the top ten. In this sample, this clonotype turned up many times. V and J are TRBV5-6 and TRBJ2-5, with D tentatively TRBD1 or TRBD2 (5 bases each). Sequenced material: blood, either unsorted or a sorted T cell fraction (not recorded which). This receptor was obtained from a female donor with ankylosing spondylitis or in good health (not recorded which). CDR3 coding DNA: TGTGCCAGCAGCTTGCGACTATCAGGGTTAGAGACCCAGTACTTC. Translating gives CASSLRLSGLETQYF.